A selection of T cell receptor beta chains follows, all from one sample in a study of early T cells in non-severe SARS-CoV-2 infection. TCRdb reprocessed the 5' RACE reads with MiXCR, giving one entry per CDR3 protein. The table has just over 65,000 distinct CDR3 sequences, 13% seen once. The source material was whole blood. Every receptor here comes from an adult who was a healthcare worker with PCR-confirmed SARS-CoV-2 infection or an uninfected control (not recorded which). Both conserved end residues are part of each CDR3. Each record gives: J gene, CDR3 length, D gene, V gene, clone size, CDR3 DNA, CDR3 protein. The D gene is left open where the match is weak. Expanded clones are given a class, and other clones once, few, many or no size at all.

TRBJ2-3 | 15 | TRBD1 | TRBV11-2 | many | TGTGCCAGCAGCATGACAGGGGCGGGCACAGATACGCAGTATTTT | CASSMTGAGTDTQYF
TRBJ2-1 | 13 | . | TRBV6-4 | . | TGTGCCAGCAGTGCGGGGAATCACAATGAGCAGTTCTTC | CASSAGNHNEQFF
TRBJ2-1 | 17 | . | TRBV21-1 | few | TGTGCCAGCAGCAGGACTAGCGGGAGGAGTTCCTACAATGAGCAGTTCTTC | CASSRTSGRSSYNEQFF
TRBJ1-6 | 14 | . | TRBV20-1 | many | TGCAGTGCCACGCCCGGGGATTATAATTCACCCCTCCACTTT | CSATPGDYNSPLHF
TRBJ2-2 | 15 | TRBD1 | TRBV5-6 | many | TGTGCCAGCAGCTCGACAGGGGTACACACCGGGGAGCTGTTTTTT | CASSSTGVHTGELFF
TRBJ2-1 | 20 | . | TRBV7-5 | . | . | CISVPEAVTSGSRRWSEQFF
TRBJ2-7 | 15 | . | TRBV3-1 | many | TGTGCCAGCAGCCCAGATCCGGCGGGGTTCTACGAGCAGTACTTC | CASSPDPAGFYEQYF
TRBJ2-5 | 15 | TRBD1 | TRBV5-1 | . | TGCGCCAGCAGCCGTACCCGAGACAGGGTTGAGACCCAGTACTTC | CASSRTRDRVETQYF
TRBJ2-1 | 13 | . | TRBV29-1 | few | TGCAGCGTTGAAATGGGTTCCCCCAATGAGCAGTTCTTC | CSVEMGSPNEQFF
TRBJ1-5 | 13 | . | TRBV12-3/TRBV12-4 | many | TGTGCCAGCAGTTTGGATCTCGGTCAGCCCCAGCATTTT | CASSLDLGQPQHF
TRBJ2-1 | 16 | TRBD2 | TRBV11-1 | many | TGTGCCAGCAGCTACGTTACTAGCGGGGGGGTCAATGAGCAGTTCTTC | CASSYVTSGGVNEQFF
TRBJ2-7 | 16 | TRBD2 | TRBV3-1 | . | TGTGCCAGCAGCCATAAAGGATGGCTAGCGGGTTACGAGCAGTACTTC | CASSHKGWLAGYEQYF
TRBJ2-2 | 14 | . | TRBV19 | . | TGTGCCAGTAAAACCCTGGGGAACACCGGGGAGCTGTTTTTT | CASKTLGNTGELFF
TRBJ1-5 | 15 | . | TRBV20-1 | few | TGCAGTGCTAAACGCACAGATATTAGCAATCAGCCCCAGCATTTT | CSAKRTDISNQPQHF
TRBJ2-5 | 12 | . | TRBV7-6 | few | TGTGCCAGCAGCTTAGGTTCGGAGACCCAGTACTTC | CASSLGSETQYF
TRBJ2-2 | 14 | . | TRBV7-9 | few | TGTGCCAGCAGTACGGAAGGGAACACCGGGGAGCTGTTTTTT | CASSTEGNTGELFF
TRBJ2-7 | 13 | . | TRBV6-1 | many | TGTGCCAGCGGTAGACAGAACCGATACGAGCAGTACTTC | CASGRQNRYEQYF
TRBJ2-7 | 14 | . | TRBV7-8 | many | TGTGCCAGCAGCTCCCAAGGAAGCTCCTACGAGCAGTACTTC | CASSSQGSSYEQYF
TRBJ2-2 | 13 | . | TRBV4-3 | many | TGCGCCAGCAGCCGGTTAGGGACCGGGGAGCTGTTTTTT | CASSRLGTGELFF
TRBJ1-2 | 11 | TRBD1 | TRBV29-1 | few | TGCAGCGCAACTACAGGGGGGGTCGCCTTCTTC | CSATTGGVAFF
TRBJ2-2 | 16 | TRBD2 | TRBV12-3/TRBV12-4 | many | TGTGCCAGCAGTTTTCCAGCGGGAGTCCGACCCGGGGAGCTGTTTTTT | CASSFPAGVRPGELFF
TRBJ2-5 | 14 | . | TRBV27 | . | TGTGCCAGCAGTTGGGGCCGGGGATTCGGGACCCAGTACTTC | CASSWGRGFGTQYF
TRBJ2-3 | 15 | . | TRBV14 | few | TGTGCCAGCAGCCAAAAAGGGTTCCCCACAGATACGCAGTATTTT | CASSQKGFPTDTQYF
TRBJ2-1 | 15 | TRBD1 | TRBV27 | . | TGTGCCAGCAGTTCGGGACAGGGATATTACAATGAGCAGTTCTTC | CASSSGQGYYNEQFF
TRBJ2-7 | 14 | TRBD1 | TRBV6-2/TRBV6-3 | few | TGTGCCAGCAGGTGGACAGGAGCAACCTACGAGCAGTACTTC | CASRWTGATYEQYF
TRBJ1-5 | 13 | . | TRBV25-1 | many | TGTGCCAGCAGTGAGCGGCGGCAGCAGCCCCAGCATTTT | CASSERRQQPQHF
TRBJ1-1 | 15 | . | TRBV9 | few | TGTGCCAGCAGCGTATCCGCTAAATTTGGTGGTGAAGCTTTCTTT | CASSVSAKFGGEAFF
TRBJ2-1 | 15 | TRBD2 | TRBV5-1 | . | TGCGCCAGCAGCTTGGTGGTAGCGGGAGAAAATGAGCAGTTCTTC | CASSLVVAGENEQFF
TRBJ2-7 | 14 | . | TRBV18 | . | TGTGCCACATTCCGGGACGCCAACTCCTACGAGCAGTACTTC | CATFRDANSYEQYF
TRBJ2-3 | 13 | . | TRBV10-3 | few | TGTGCCATCAGTGAACCTAGCACAGATACGCAGTATTTT | CAISEPSTDTQYF
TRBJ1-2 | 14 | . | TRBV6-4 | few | TGTGCCAGCAGGGCGACAGCTACTAACTATGGCTACACCTTC | CASRATATNYGYTF
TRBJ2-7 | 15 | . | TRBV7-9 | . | TGTGCCAGCAGCTTAGGACTTACAGGGTCCTACGAGCAGTACTTC | CASSLGLTGSYEQYF
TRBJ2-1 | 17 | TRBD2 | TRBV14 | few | TGTGCCAGCAGCCAAGCAAAGCGCGGGAGATACTACAATGAGCAGTTCTTC | CASSQAKRGRYYNEQFF
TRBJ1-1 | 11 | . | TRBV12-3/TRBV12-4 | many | TGTGCCAGCAGGCGGGACACTGAAGCTTTCTTT | CASRRDTEAFF
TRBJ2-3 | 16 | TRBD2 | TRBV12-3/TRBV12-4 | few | TGTGCCAGCAGTTTAGCGACTAGCGGTTACACAGATACGCAGTATTTT | CASSLATSGYTDTQYF
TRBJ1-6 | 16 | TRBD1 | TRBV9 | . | TGTGCCAGCAGCGTAGCCGACAGGGGAGGTAATTCACCCCTCCACTTT | CASSVADRGGNSPLHF
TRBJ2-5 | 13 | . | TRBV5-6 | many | TGTGCCAGCTGGTTAGAGGGTCGAGAGACCCAGTACTTC | CASWLEGRETQYF
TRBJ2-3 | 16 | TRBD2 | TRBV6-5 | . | TGTGCCAGCAGTTACCGGACTAGCGGGAGGGAAGATACGCAGTATTTT | CASSYRTSGREDTQYF
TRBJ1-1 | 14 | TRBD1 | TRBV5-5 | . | TGTGCCAGCAGCTATGGACAGGGGGTCACTGAAGCTTTCTTT | CASSYGQGVTEAFF
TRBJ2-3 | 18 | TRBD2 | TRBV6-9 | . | TGTGCCAGCACCCGACAGAGCGGGAGCACCACTAGCACAGATACGCAGTATTTT | CASTRQSGSTTSTDTQYF
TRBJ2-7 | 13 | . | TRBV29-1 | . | TGCAGCGTGGGACTCTATAGCTCCTACGAGCAGTACTTC | CSVGLYSSYEQYF
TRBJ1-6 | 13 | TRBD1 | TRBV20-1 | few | TGCAGTGCTTGGACAGGTTCTAATTCACCCCTCCACTTT | CSAWTGSNSPLHF
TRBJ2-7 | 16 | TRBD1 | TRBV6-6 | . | TGTGCCACGACTTCCATTGGGACAGCAATCTCCTACGAGCAGTACTTC | CATTSIGTAISYEQYF
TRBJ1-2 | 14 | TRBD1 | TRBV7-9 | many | TGTGCCAGCAGCATAGGGACAGGTCACTATGGCTACACCTTC | CASSIGTGHYGYTF
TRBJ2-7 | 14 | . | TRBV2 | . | TGTGCCAGCGGCCGGGACATCAGCTCCTACGAGCAGTACTTC | CASGRDISSYEQYF
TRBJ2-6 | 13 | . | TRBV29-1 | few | TGCAGCGTTGAACATTCTGGGGCCAACGTCCTGACTTTC | CSVEHSGANVLTF
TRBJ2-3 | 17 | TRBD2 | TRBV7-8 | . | TGTGCCAGCAGCTTGCTACGGACTAGCGGGTCAGGGAGCACGCAGTATTTT | CASSLLRTSGSGSTQYF
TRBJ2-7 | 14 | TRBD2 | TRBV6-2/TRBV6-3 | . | TGTGCCAGCCTAGGGCTAGCGGGATCCTACGAGCAGTACTTC | CASLGLAGSYEQYF
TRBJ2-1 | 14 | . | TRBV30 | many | TGTGCCTGGAGTTTGGTAGGATCCTACAATGAGCAGTTCTTC | CAWSLVGSYNEQFF
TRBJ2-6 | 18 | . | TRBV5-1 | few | TGCGCCAGCAGCTTATCCAGGGGAGGTCCCTCTGGGGCCAACGTCCTGACTTTC | CASSLSRGGPSGANVLTF